A selection of T cell receptor beta chains follows, all from one sample in a study of Ad26.COV2.S vaccination and SARS-CoV-2 variants. Only in-frame clones appear in the TCRdb table, and some are missing; sequencing was by immunoSEQ multiplex PCR. The table lists about 350,000 clones, approximately 81% of them singletons, with roughly 3.1% in the top ten. Sequencing used peripheral blood, obtained in a trial of Ad26.COV2.S vaccine versus placebo. Every receptor here comes from a person aged 18-60 years who received the Ad26.COV2.S COVID-19 vaccine or a placebo. Each CDR3 is given with its conserved first and last residue. Clone size is not always given. Where it is, it says once, few, many or a class for expanded clones.

-	TRBJ2-7	TRBV7-9	CASSSHRAGGPDEQYF
-	TRBJ2-3	TRBV7-6	CASSLAPPDTQYF
-	TRBJ2-4	TRBV7-9	CASSLEVAKNIQYF
-	TRBJ1-6	TRBV7-9	CASTGGQGYNSPLHF
-	TRBJ2-7	TRBV7-9	CASSFGGHEQYF
-	TRBJ2-3	TRBV4-1	CASSQEHTDTQYF
-	TRBJ2-1	TRBV9	CASSVDGINYNEQFF
-	TRBJ2-5	TRBV3-1/TRBV3-2	CASSQGTAETQYF
-	TRBJ2-2	TRBV7-9	CASSFLSGQGAGELFF
-	TRBJ2-7	TRBV5-1	CASSLEADYEQYF
-	TRBJ1-6	TRBV25-1	CASSSMGTSYNSPLHF
-	TRBJ2-3	TRBV9	CASSVDSMTDTQYF
-	TRBJ1-6	TRBV7-9	CASMSARNSPLHF
-	TRBJ1-3	TRBV7-2	CASSFNRDTIYF
-	TRBJ2-3	TRBV7-8	CASSSGGTDTQYF
once	TRBJ2-1	TRBV14	CASRRTGVTSNEQFF
-	TRBJ2-2	TRBV5-1	CASSLLTSGSANTGELFF
-	TRBJ2-2	TRBV30	CAWGGIAGGMNTGELFF
-	TRBJ2-3	TRBV3-1/TRBV3-2	CASSQDRSGHNTQYF
once	TRBJ2-3	TRBV5-1	CASSLAGGPPDTQYF
once	TRBJ2-7	TRBV28	CASPPKGTVSYEQYF
-	TRBJ2-7	TRBV23-1	CASSSTGEYEQYF
-	TRBJ2-2	TRBV14	CASSPWIFTGELFF
-	TRBJ1-2	TRBV29-1	CSGERVGVYGYTF
-	TRBJ2-1	TRBV27	CASSILGQGVDEQFF
-	TRBJ1-1	TRBV18	CASSPPYGVGDTEAFF
once	TRBJ2-7	TRBV7-9	CASSPRAGVASYEQYF
-	TRBJ2-4	TRBV18	CASSPRREGAKNIQYF
-	TRBJ1-1	TRBV6-5	CASSYSATQNTEAFF
-	TRBJ2-3	TRBV7-8	CASSLAVAGFTDTQYF
-	TRBJ2-1	TRBV28	CASIGTSGYNEQFF
-	TRBJ2-3	TRBV6-5	CASILGGGDTQYF
-	TRBJ1-1	TRBV7-9	CASSLTGDTEAFF
-	TRBJ2-7	TRBV14	CASSQDHVGTGLIYEQYF
-	TRBJ2-3	TRBV24-1	CATSVRGAQGSLGTDTQYF
-	TRBJ1-2	TRBV11-3	CASSPREGGYTF